This note documents a single T cell receptor (beta chain) sequence. Only in-frame clones appear in the TCRdb table, and some are missing; sequencing was by immunoSEQ multiplex PCR. The sample holds about 54,000 clones, roughly 92% seen once. The data belong to a study of technical replicates of blood from several donors. CDR3 length: 15 amino acids. V was clipped by 3 bases and J by 6 bases, with 15 bases between them. CDR1 is SEHNR and CDR2 is FQNEAQ in the germline V gene (reference sequence). The chain has TRBV7-9 and TRBJ2-1; maybe TRBD2 (6 bases). This clonotype was sampled from a human donor in good health. The sequenced material came from T cells isolated from PBMCs. The CDR3 loop reads CASSFVREKGNEQFF. CDR3 nucleotide sequence: TGTGCCAGCAGCTTTGTTCGGGAGAAGGGCAATGAGCAGTTCTTC.